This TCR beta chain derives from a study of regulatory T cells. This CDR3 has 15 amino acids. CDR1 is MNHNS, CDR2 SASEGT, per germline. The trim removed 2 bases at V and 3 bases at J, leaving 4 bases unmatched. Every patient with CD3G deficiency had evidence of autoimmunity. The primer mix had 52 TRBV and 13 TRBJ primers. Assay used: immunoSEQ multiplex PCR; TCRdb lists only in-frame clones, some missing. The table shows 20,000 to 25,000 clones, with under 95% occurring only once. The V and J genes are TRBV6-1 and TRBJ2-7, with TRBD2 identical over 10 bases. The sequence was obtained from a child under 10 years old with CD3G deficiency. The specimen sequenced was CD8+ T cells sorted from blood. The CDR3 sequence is CASSERASGSYEQYF. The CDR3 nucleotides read TGTGCCAGCAGTGAAAGGGCTAGCGGGAGCTACGAGCAGTACTTC.